One sample yielded the 27 T cell receptor beta chains listed below, sequenced in a study of T cell repertoires in cytomegalovirus infection (dated by TCRdb to about 2019). These receptors have no known antigen. The data were produced on an Illumina HiSeq 1500. Using fastp trimming at Q25 and MiXCR clonotype assembly, TCRdb reanalyzed the public sequencing data and kept in-frame beta chains. Every distinct CDR3 protein forms one entry, paired with its most common genes and DNA. This sample gives about 110,000 distinct CDR3 sequences in total; around 28% of them show up just once. The ten top clones hold about 81% of the sample. The sample's treatment or condition, from its label and the paper: in vitro stimulation with specific CMV peptide epitopes to enrich CMV-specific T cells. Sequencing used CD8+ T cells from cultured PBMCs, obtained from culture after CMV antigen stimulation. These TCRs come from a human donor in good health (CMV status not recorded). Some clones in this sample may be carry-over from other donors' samples.

This chain uses TRBV28 with TRBJ1-1; D is unclear. Trimming took 6 bases from V and 1 from J, leaving 12 bases between them. The CDR3 consists of 14 residues. The germline CDR1 and CDR2 sequences are MDHEN and SYDVKM. CDR3 nucleotide sequence: TGTGCCAGCAGCCTCACGACGGGGAACACTGAAGCTTTCTTT. This codes for CASSLTTGNTEAFF.

The gene calls are TRBV4-2 and TRBJ2-5; D is undetermined. CDR3 length: 14 residues. Germline assignment: CDR1 LGHNA and CDR2 YNFKEQ. The V end was cut by 4 bases, the J end by 5 bases, with 14 bases between. As DNA, the CDR3 is TGTGCCAGCAGCCCAGACAATAGGATGGAGACCCAGTACTTC. Translating it yields CASSPDNRMETQYF.

CDR3 sequence reads: CSARDREQSYNEQYF. The CDR3 nucleotides read TGCAGTGCTAGAGATCGGGAACAGAGCTACAACGAGCAGTACTTC. The J gene is TRBJ2-7, the V gene TRBV20-1; the D gene is possibly TRBD2 (5 bases). Trimming cost V 0 bases and J 5 bases, with 17 bases left between them. Germline-derived CDR1 and CDR2 are DFQATT and SNEGSKA (reference sequence). This CDR3 is 15 amino acids long.

Only a few counts were recorded for this clonotype. The rearrangement uses TRBV4-1 and TRBJ2-5; D unresolved. This CDR3 contains 14 residues. V gave up 4 bases and J gave up 5 bases, with 14 bases separating them. Per germline, CDR1 MGHRA and CDR2 YSYEKL. Here the CDR3 reads CASSPPGLGETQYF. The CDR3 nucleotides read TGCGCCAGCAGCCCCCCGGGCCTGGGGGAGACCCAGTACTTC.

This clonotype was counted only a few times. CDR3 region: CASSETLGSGNQPQHF. CDR3 nucleotides: TGTGCCAGCAGTGAAACCTTAGGGTCCGGCAATCAGCCCCAGCATTTT. The V and J genes are TRBV2 and TRBJ1-5, with unresolved D. Trimming removed 2 bases at V and 2 bases at J, with 13 bases between. In germline, CDR1 is SNHLY, CDR2 FYNNEI. The CDR3 runs to 16 residues.

The sample holds many counts of this clonotype. The CDR3 spells CASSATLGTEAFF. The DNA for the CDR3 is TGTGCCAGCAGTGCTACTCTAGGGACTGAAGCTTTCTTT. The chain recombines TRBV12-3 or TRBV12-4 with TRBJ1-1; D is unclear. Trimming took 5 bases from V and 5 from J, leaving 12 bases between them. The length of the CDR3 is 13 residues.

The chain recombines TRBV15 with TRBJ2-1; 7 nucleotides align to TRBD1. Germline values: CDR1 LNHNV, CDR2 YYDKDF (reference sequence). J lost 3 bases, V lost 4 bases, and 3 bases had no gene match. The CDR3 runs 14 residues. Here the CDR3 reads CATSKGGNYNEQFF. The CDR3 DNA sequence: TGTGCCACCAGCAAAGGGGGCAACTACAATGAGCAGTTCTTC.

With respect to this clonotype: This may stem from a read error, because a much larger clone lies one nucleotide away. The chain links TRBV7-2 to TRBJ2-5; maybe TRBD2 (5 bases). This CDR3 has 14 amino acids. Germline V gene sequence: CDR1 SGHTA, CDR2 FQGNSA. The CDR3 loop is CANSLDGDQETQYF. CDR3 coding DNA: TGTGCCAACAGCTTAGACGGGGATCAAGAGACCCAGTACTTC. Filled out from reference TRBV7-2 and TRBJ2-5, the complete variable domain reads GAGVSQSPSNKVTEKGKDVELRCDPISGHTALYWYRQSLGQGLEFLIYFQGNSAPDKSGLPSDRFSAERTGGSVSTLTIQRTQQEDSAVYLCANSLDGDQETQYFGPGTRLLVL.

This clonotype was seen a handful of times. This sequence joins TRBV27 and TRBJ2-2; D remains unclear. Trimming removed 4 bases from V and 1 base from J, with 7 bases in between. The length of the CDR3 is 14 residues. CDR1 MNHEY and CDR2 SMNVEV come from the germline V gene (reference sequence). CDR3 residues: CASSSGRNTGELFF. CDR3 nucleotide sequence: TGTGCCAGCAGTTCCGGACGGAACACCGGGGAGCTGTTTTTT.

This chain uses TRBV5-4 with TRBJ1-6, with TRBD1 matching over 11 bases. V lost 4 bases, J lost 6 bases, and 6 bases stayed unmatched. Germline V gene data show CDR1 as SGHNT and CDR2 as YYREEE (reference sequence). This CDR3 comprises 16 residues. The CDR3 DNA follows: TGTGCCAGCAGCGAGACCGGGACAGGGGGTAATTCACCCCTCCACTTT. It yields the protein CASSETGTGGNSPLHF.

In its sample, this clonotype was seen once. The CDR3 protein is CASSLGDVEQGRETQYF. The CDR3 DNA reads TGTGCCAGCAGCTTAGGTGACGTCGAACAGGGCCGAGAGACCCAGTACTTC. This chain joins TRBV7-2 and TRBJ2-5, with D perhaps matching TRBD1 (6 bases). CDR1 is SGHTA and CDR2 is FQGNSA in the germline V gene. V dropped 1 base and J dropped 4 bases, with 19 bases sitting between them. The CDR3 loop spans 17 amino acids.

This clonotype appeared a few times. The junction and the germline gene differ at one end; a read error may be behind it. The CDR3 reads CASSLEPGSNTGELFF. CDR3 nucleotide sequence: TGTGCCAGCAGCTTAGAACCCGGTTCCAACACCGGGGAGCTGTTTTTT. This chain uses TRBV12-3 or TRBV12-4 with TRBJ2-2, with no clear D. The CDR3 contains 16 residues.

V is TRBV28 and J is TRBJ1-1; TRBD1 is a possible D gene (5 bases). The CDR3 loop spans 14 amino acids. V was shortened by 3 bases and J by 0 bases, with 8 bases between the two germline ends. The V gene's germline CDR1 is MDHEN and CDR2 SYDVKM. In DNA, the CDR3 is TGTGCCAGCAGTTTCACAGGACTGAACACTGAAGCTTTCTTT. This gives the protein CASSFTGLNTEAFF.

This clonotype was detected ten times or more. This chain connects TRBV7-3 to TRBJ2-1; 14 nucleotides line up with TRBD2. Germline V lookup: CDR1 SGHTA, CDR2 FQGTGA. The J segment lost 5 bases and the V segment lost 7 bases, leaving 7 bases of the junction unmatched. This CDR3 contains 16 residues. CDR3 amino acids: CASKTTGLAGDNEQFF. CDR3 nucleotide sequence: TGTGCCAGCAAGACTACGGGACTAGCGGGGGACAATGAGCAGTTCTTC.

This chain uses TRBV27 with TRBJ2-3; D is unresolved. The CDR3 contains 14 residues. The V gene lost 2 bases and the J gene lost 1 base, with 7 bases spanning the gap. The germline V gene has CDR1 MNHEY and CDR2 SMNVEV (reference sequence). The CDR3 region is CASSLIRGTDTQYF. Written as DNA, the CDR3 is TGTGCCAGCAGTTTAATTCGGGGCACAGATACGCAGTATTTT.

The rearrangement uses TRBV12-3 or TRBV12-4 and TRBJ2-3; 13 positions agree with TRBD2. The V gene end was trimmed by 4 bases and the J gene end by 2 bases; junction bases not matched to a gene: 9. The CDR3 has 18 amino acids. This CDR3 is CASSSKLAGGPNTDTQYF. The CDR3 nucleotides are TGTGCCAGCAGTTCGAAACTAGCGGGGGGGCCCAACACAGATACGCAGTATTTT.

This clonotype was seen a few times. This chain connects TRBV28 to TRBJ2-3, with 10 bases that match TRBD2. CDR3 length: 16 amino acids. V lost 2 bases, J lost 2 bases, and 4 bases stayed unmatched. Germline lookup yields CDR1 MDHEN and CDR2 SYDVKM. In DNA, the CDR3 is TGTGCCAGCAGTTTAATAGCGGGGGGTACCACAGATACGCAGTATTTT. The encoded protein is CASSLIAGGTTDTQYF.

This clonotype was observed a handful of times. The genes are TRBV20-1 and TRBJ2-7; unclear D gene. CDR1 and CDR2 from the germline V gene are DFQATT and SNEGSKA (reference sequence). V lost 0 bases and J lost 2, with 17 bases in between. The CDR3 consists of 16 residues. DNA of the CDR3: TGCAGTGCTAGAGATTTCAGAACCCGCGTTGCCTACGAGCAGTACTTC. Its translation: CSARDFRTRVAYEQYF.

This clonotype was recorded a few times. This chain connects TRBV28 to TRBJ1-5; D uncertain. Trimming pared 6 bases from V and 4 bases from J, leaving 16 bases between. Germline V gene sequence: CDR1 MDHEN, CDR2 SYDVKM. This CDR3 region has 15 residues. The CDR3 region is CASSPDGGWNQPQHF. The CDR3 DNA reads TGTGCCAGCAGCCCTGACGGAGGGTGGAATCAGCCCCAGCATTTT.

V gene TRBV10-3 combines with J gene TRBJ2-3, with 7 bases that match TRBD2. V lost 3 bases and J lost 0; bases outside the gene matches: 6. CDR1 ENHRY and CDR2 SYGVKD come from the germline V gene. There are 16 residues in the CDR3. CDR3 protein: CAISDLLAASTDTQYF. The CDR3 DNA reads as TGTGCCATCAGTGACCTTCTAGCGGCTAGCACAGATACGCAGTATTTT.

This clonotype was observed many times. The rearrangement uses TRBV6-6 and TRBJ2-2; TRBD1 matches 8 bases. CDR1 and CDR2 from the germline V gene are MNHNY and SVGAGI (reference sequence). The V and J ends lost 2 bases and 6 bases, in that order; junction bases with no gene match: 5. The CDR3 length is 15 residues. CDR3 sequence (DNA): TGTGCCAGCAGTTACGACAGGGGTACCTCCGGGGAGCTGTTTTTT. This codes for CASSYDRGTSGELFF.

This clonotype was counted between two and nine times. The CDR3 here is CASSLSSSPGELFF. The CDR3, as DNA: TGTGCCAGCAGTTTAAGTAGTTCGCCCGGGGAGCTGTTTTTT. V and J are TRBV28 and TRBJ2-2; D is unresolved. V was shortened by 2 bases and J by 6 bases, with 10 bases between the two germline ends. The CDR3 totals 14 residues. From germline, CDR1 is MDHEN and CDR2 SYDVKM.

V usage is TRBV29-1 and J usage is TRBJ1-2; D might be TRBD1 (5 bases). Trimming pared 3 bases from V and 3 bases from J, leaving 11 bases between. The CDR3 runs to 13 residues. Germline V lookup: CDR1 SQVTM, CDR2 ANQGSEA. As DNA, the CDR3 is TGCAGCGTTGACGCGGGGGAGTACTATGGCTACACCTTC. Encoded protein: CSVDAGEYYGYTF.

This clonotype has a handful of counts. The chain combines TRBV29-1 with TRBJ2-1, with 11 bases identical to TRBD2. V lost 1 base and J lost 4; bases outside the gene matches: 6. CDR3 length: 16 amino acids. Germline V gene sequence: CDR1 SQVTM, CDR2 ANQGSEA. The CDR3 coding sequence is TGCAGCGTTGAAGGGTATAGCGGGGGGGTATACAATGAGCAGTTCTTC. This gives the protein CSVEGYSGGVYNEQFF.

This chain joins TRBV23-1 and TRBJ1-5; D ambiguous. TRBV23-1 is an ORF; its function is uncertain. V lost 4 bases and J lost 1, with 23 bases in between. The CDR3 is 19 amino acids. CDR3: CASSPPPRRRMRSNQPQHF. The CDR3 bases are TGCGCCAGCAGTCCCCCCCCTCGCCGGAGGATGAGGAGCAATCAGCCCCAGCATTTT.

This clonotype occurred a few times. The chain uses TRBV7-2 and TRBJ2-4; tentatively, D is TRBD2 (5 bases). Trimming cost V 5 bases and J 8 bases, with 10 bases left between them. Per the germline V gene, CDR1 is SGHTA and CDR2 is FQGNSA. The CDR3 covers 12 residues. CDR3 DNA: TGTGCCAGCAGCCTCGAGGGTTACATTCAGTACTTC. The encoded protein is CASSLEGYIQYF.

V is TRBV7-9 and J is TRBJ2-3, with a tentative D call TRBD1 (5 bases). CDR1 and CDR2 (germline): SEHNR, FQNEAQ (reference sequence). Trimming removed 0 bases at V and 3 bases at J, with 10 bases between. This CDR3 has 15 amino acids. The CDR3 protein is CASSLAAGSTDTQYF. The CDR3 DNA follows: TGTGCCAGCAGCTTAGCTGCAGGGTCGACAGATACGCAGTATTTT.